This T cell receptor beta chain was recorded in a study of blood T cells in healthy people across ages. V dropped 11 bases and J dropped 2 bases, with 16 bases sitting between them. CDR1 and CDR2 from the germline V gene are ENHRY and SYGVKD. The CDR3 runs 13 residues. Study results and caveats: It was the long-lived donors that had more naive CD4+ cells and higher diversity than aged donors. Age brought a roughly linear fall in TCR beta diversity measured per million T cells. There was a strong correlation between TCR beta diversity and naive T cell percentage.

Next came a second PCR, run for about 6 to 12 cycles, which used a sample-barcoded 5' primer along with a J-beta primer mix. TCRdb fed the 5' RACE reads into MiXCR, producing one record per CDR3 protein. The sample has approximately 900,000 distinct CDR3 sequences; 48% are singletons. This clonotype was counted between two and nine times. Its antigen remains unknown. Donor samples were obtained from healthy Caucasian individuals from Russia, aged 6 to 90. This TCR was sampled from a man aged 25-45 years in good health. This chain uses TRBV10-3 with TRBJ2-7, with D possibly matching TRBD2 (6 bases). Sequenced material: blood. CDR3 loop: CASKPRGTYEQYF. The CDR3 DNA reads as TGTGCCTCAAAGCCCCGGGGGACCTACGAGCAGTACTTC.